The clone carrying this TCR beta chain was seen more than once but under ten times. Its antigen is not identified. The data belong to a study of T-cell memory formation after mild COVID-19. Study results and limitations: CD4/CD8 balance held among clones contracting day 15 to 85, and later expanders leaned CD4+.

CDR1 is PRHDT, CDR2 FYEKMQ, per germline (reference sequence). V shed 6 bases, J shed 2 bases, and the junction held 4 bases outside the gene matches. This CDR3 region has 14 residues. Via MiXCR, TCRdb re-called the 5' RACE reads, giving one row per CDR3 protein. The repertoire holds fewer than 650,000 distinct CDR3 sequences, with 15% to 20% as singletons. The rearrangement joins TRBV13 to TRBJ1-2; TRBD1 aligns across 9 bases. This receptor was obtained from an adult woman who had mild COVID-19 (a few samples of this study predate the infection). Cell type and time point are not known. The sequenced sample was PBMCs or a T cell subset sorted from them (not recorded which). CDR3 sequence reads: CASRYGQGNYGYTF. The CDR3 DNA reads TGTGCCAGCAGATATGGACAGGGGAACTATGGCTACACCTTC.